This T cell receptor beta chain came from a study of graft-versus-host responses after intestinal transplantation. Study background: Recipients got multivisceral, liver-intestinal, or isolated intestinal transplants. Recipients were all induced with anti-thymocyte globulin, then given tacrolimus and steroids for roughly three years.

The assay was immunoSEQ multiplex PCR, and TCRdb's table has in-frame clones only and misses some. This table holds around 77,000 clones, approximately 94% found once. V lost 5 bases and J lost 0, with 2 bases in between. Germline V gene sequence: CDR1 MNHEY, CDR2 SMNVEV (reference sequence). The CDR3 is 13 residues long. As to this clone: Its antigen is as yet unknown.

Sample: unstimulated CD8+ T cells sorted from spleen or lymph node cells, taken before intestinal transplant. V is TRBV27 and J is TRBJ2-6; D remains ambiguous. The TCR sequence derives from a human donor who received an intestinal transplant. The CDR3 protein is CASSPSGANVLTF. CDR3 coding DNA: TGTGCCAGCAGTCCCTCTGGGGCCAACGTCCTGACTTTC. Based on the CDR3 plus reference TRBV27 and TRBJ2-6, the full variable domain is EAQVTQNPRYLITVTGKKLTVTCSQNMNHEYMSWYRQDPGLGLRQIYYSMNVEVTDKGDVPEGYKVSRKEKRNFPLILESPSPNQTSLYFCASSPSGANVLTFGAGSRLTVL.